This T cell receptor beta chain was recovered during a study of blood T cell repertoires in COVID-19. The table came from immunoSEQ multiplex PCR; TCRdb's copy has only in-frame clones and leaves some out. Of about 380,000 clones listed, about 89% are singletons. This CDR3 contains 14 residues. Germline V gene sequence: CDR1 GTSNPN, CDR2 SVGIG (reference sequence). Trimming left V 4 bases short and J 8 bases short, with 17 bases between. The study counted Cohort 3 donors as recovered given two negative PCRs, clearance, or symptom resolution. The TCR originated in a man younger than 40 who had recovered from COVID-19. The rearrangement uses TRBV30 and TRBJ1-4; tentative D call: TRBD1 (5 bases). The sample taken for sequencing was PBMCs or T cells enriched from blood (not recorded which). CDR3 sequence (DNA): TGTGCCTGGACTGCGGGAACAGGAATCGAAAAACTGTTTTTT. Translation gives CAWTAGTGIEKLFF.